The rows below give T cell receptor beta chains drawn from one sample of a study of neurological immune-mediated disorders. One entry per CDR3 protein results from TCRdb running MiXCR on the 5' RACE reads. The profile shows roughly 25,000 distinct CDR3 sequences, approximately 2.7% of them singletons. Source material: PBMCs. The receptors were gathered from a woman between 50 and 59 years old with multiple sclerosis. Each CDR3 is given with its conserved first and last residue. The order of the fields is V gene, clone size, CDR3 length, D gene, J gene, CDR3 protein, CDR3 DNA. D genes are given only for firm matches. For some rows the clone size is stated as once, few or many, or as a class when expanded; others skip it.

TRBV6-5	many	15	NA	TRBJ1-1	CASSTVGALNTEAFF	TGTGCCAGCAGTACCGTCGGAGCATTGAACACTGAAGCTTTCTTT
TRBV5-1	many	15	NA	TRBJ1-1	CASSLDDSRNTEAFF	TGCGCCAGCAGCCTGGATGACAGCCGGAACACTGAAGCTTTCTTT
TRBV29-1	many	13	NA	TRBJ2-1	CSVLRGANNEQFF	TGCAGCGTCCTACGAGGGGCGAACAATGAGCAGTTCTTC
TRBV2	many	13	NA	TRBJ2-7	CAWTVLLGYEQYF	TGTGCCTGGACAGTACTCCTCGGGTACGAGCAGTACTTC
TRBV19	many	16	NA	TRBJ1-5	CASSTTGLGSNQPQHF	TGTGCCAGTAGTACAACAGGGTTAGGAAGCAATCAGCCCCAGCATTTT
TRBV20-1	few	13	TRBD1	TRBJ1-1	CSALTGTNTEAFF	TGCAGTGCCTTGACAGGGACGAACACTGAAGCTTTCTTT
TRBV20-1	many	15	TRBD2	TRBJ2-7	CSATGLAGVPYEQYF	TGCAGTGCTACGGGACTAGCGGGAGTACCCTACGAGCAGTACTTC
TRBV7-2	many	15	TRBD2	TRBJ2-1	CASSLLGGRAGEQFF	TGTGCCAGCAGCTTGCTGGGCGGGAGGGCCGGTGAGCAGTTCTTC
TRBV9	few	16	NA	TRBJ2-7	CASSVHPDQSSYEQYF	TGTGCCAGCAGCGTCCACCCCGACCAGAGTTCCTACGAGCAGTACTTC
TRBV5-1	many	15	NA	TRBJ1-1	CASSLWGQSGTEAFF	TGCGCCAGCAGCTTGTGGGGACAATCGGGCACTGAAGCTTTCTTT
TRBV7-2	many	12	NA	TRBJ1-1	CASSPWNTEAFF	TGTGCCAGCAGCCCTTGGAACACTGAAGCTTTCTTT
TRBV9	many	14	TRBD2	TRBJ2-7	CASSPGGTKYEQYF	TGTGCCAGCAGCCCGGGGGGGACAAAATACGAGCAGTACTTC
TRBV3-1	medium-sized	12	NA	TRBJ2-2	CASSQGPGELFF	TGTGCCAGCAGCCAAGGCCCCGGGGAGCTGTTTTTT
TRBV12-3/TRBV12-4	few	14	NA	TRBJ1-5	CATSSTEGGQPQNF	TGTGCCACCTCTTCTACCGAGGGGGGTCAGCCCCAGAATTTT
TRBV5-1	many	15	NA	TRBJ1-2	CASSPTGASIYGYTF	TGCGCCAGCAGTCCCACAGGAGCCTCAATCTATGGCTACACCTTC
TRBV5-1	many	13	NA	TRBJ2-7	CASSLAPLYEQYF	TGCGCCAGCAGCCTAGCGCCACTCTACGAGCAGTACTTC
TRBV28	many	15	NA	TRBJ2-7	CASSWTVVGLDEQYF	TGTGCCAGCAGTTGGACAGTCGTGGGGTTGGACGAGCAGTACTTC
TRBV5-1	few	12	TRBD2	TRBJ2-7	CASRGGVYEQYF	TGCGCCAGCAGGGGGGGGGTTTACGAGCAGTACTTC
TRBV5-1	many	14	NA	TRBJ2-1	CASVPTGPYNEQFF	TGCGCCAGCGTCCCAACAGGTCCCTACAATGAGCAGTTCTTC
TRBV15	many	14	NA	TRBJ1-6	CATSRDRQGSPLHF	TGTGCCACCAGCAGAGATCGTCAGGGTTCACCCCTCCACTTT
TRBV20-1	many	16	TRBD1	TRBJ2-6	CSARGQGISGANVLTF	TGCAGTGCGAGGGGACAGGGAATTTCTGGGGCCAACGTCCTGACTTTC
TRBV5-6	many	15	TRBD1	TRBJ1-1	CASSSARQGNTEAFF	TGTGCCAGCAGCTCGGCCCGACAGGGAAACACTGAAGCTTTCTTT
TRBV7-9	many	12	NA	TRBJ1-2	CASSPPGYGYTF	TGTGCCAGCAGTCCCCCGGGGTATGGCTACACCTTC
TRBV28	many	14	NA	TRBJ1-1	CASSLGQMNTEAFF	TGTGCCAGCAGTCTCGGACAAATGAACACTGAAGCTTTCTTT
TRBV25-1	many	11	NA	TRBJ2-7	CASRRVYEQYF	TGTGCCAGCAGGAGGGTCTACGAGCAGTACTTC
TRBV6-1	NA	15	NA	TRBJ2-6	CASSFSGAGANVLTF	TGTGCCAGCAGTTTCTCAGGGGCTGGGGCCAACGTCCTGACTTTC
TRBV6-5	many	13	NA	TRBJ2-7	CASRASSSYEQYF	TGTGCCAGCAGGGCTAGTAGCTCCTACGAGCAGTACTTC
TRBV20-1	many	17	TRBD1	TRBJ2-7	CSARDSSLGLGDYEQYF	TGCAGTGCCCGGGACAGTTCCTTGGGGCTAGGTGACTACGAGCAGTACTTC
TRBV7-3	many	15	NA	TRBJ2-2	CASSFGSGMTGELFF	TGTGCCAGCAGCTTCGGGTCAGGGATGACCGGGGAGCTGTTTTTT
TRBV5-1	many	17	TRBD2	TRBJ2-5	CASSPGLAGGSQETQYF	TGCGCCAGCAGCCCGGGACTAGCGGGAGGATCCCAAGAGACCCAGTACTTC
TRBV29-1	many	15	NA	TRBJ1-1	CSTLGPGLSGTEAFF	TGCAGCACCCTAGGCCCGGGACTCTCCGGCACTGAAGCTTTCTTT
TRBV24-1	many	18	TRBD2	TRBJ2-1	CATSDSSPSGSSYNEQFF	TGTGCCACCAGTGATTCCTCCCCTAGCGGGAGCTCCTACAATGAGCAGTTCTTC
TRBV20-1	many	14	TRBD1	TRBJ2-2	CSALDRGNTGELFF	TGCAGTGCTCTTGACAGGGGGAACACCGGGGAGCTGTTTTTT
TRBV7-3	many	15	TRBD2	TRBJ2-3	CASSPLGGDTDTQYF	TGTGCCAGCAGCCCCTTGGGGGGGGACACAGATACGCAGTATTTT
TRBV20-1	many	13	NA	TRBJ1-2	CSVPRGLFHGYTF	TGCAGTGTTCCCAGGGGCTTATTCCATGGCTACACCTTC
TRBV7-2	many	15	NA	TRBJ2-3	CASSPRAVSPDTQYF	TGTGCCAGCAGCCCCCGGGCGGTGTCGCCAGATACGCAGTATTTT